These 24 T cell receptor beta chains originate from one sample sequenced in a study of shared clonotypes between healthy human individuals. TCRdb's copy holds only in-frame clones and misses some; the assay was immunoSEQ multiplex PCR. This sample has 2 million to 2.5 million clones; approximately 90% occur once, and the top ten carry approximately 0.39%. Sequenced: naive CD4+ T cells from PBMCs. The subset denotes: CD45RA+ positively selected. The source of these receptors is a man between 18 and 29 years old in good health. Some clones in this sample may be carry-over from other donors' samples.

V is TRBV19 and J is TRBJ2-2; 8 bases fit TRBD2. Looked up from germline, CDR1 is LNHDA and CDR2 is SQIVND (reference sequence). The CDR3 is made up of 14 amino acids. The J segment lost 2 bases and the V segment lost 7 bases, leaving 3 bases of the junction unmatched. CDR3 sequence (DNA): TGTGCCAGTAAAACTAGCGGAAACACCGGGGAGCTGTTTTTT. Amino acids: CASKTSGNTGELFF.

The chain recombines TRBV2 with TRBJ1-6; D possibly corresponds to TRBD1 (6 bases). The CDR3 has 17 residues. Per the germline V gene, CDR1 is SNHLY and CDR2 is FYNNEI. Trimming pared 2 bases from V and 7 bases from J, leaving 18 bases between. The CDR3 DNA is TGTGCCAGCAGTGAACGAGTTTTACGGCAGGGGAATTCACCCCTCCACTTT. Translating gives CASSERVLRQGNSPLHF.

This clone was seen only once. V usage is TRBV4-1 and J usage is TRBJ2-2; 11 nucleotides line up with TRBD2. CDR1 is MGHRA, CDR2 YSYEKL, per germline. The CDR3 consists of 17 residues. V lost 3 bases and J lost 6; bases outside the gene matches: 9. In nucleotides, the CDR3 is TGCGCCAGCAGCCAGACTCCACTAGCGGGAGCGTCCGGGGAGCTGTTTTTT. Its protein is CASSQTPLAGASGELFF.

The chain is built from TRBV7-2 and TRBJ1-1; D remains ambiguous. The CDR3 totals 13 residues. V lost 6 bases and J 0 bases, leaving 8 bases between the germline ends. Germline V gene data show CDR1 as SGHTA and CDR2 as FQGNSA. Here the CDR3 reads CASRASLNTEAFF. The CDR3 DNA reads as TGTGCCAGCAGGGCATCTCTGAACACTGAAGCTTTCTTT. Based on the CDR3 plus reference TRBV7-2 and TRBJ1-1, the full variable domain is GAGVSQSPSNKVTEKGKDVELRCDPISGHTALYWYRQSLGQGLEFLIYFQGNSAPDKSGLPSDRFSAERTGGSVSTLTIQRTQQEDSAVYLCASRASLNTEAFFGQGTRLTVV.

The V call is TRBV6-5, the J call TRBJ2-1, with D unclear. The V gene's germline CDR1 is MNHEY and CDR2 SVGAGI. This CDR3 has 14 residues. V lost 2 bases to trimming and J lost 6 bases, with 11 bases between them. As DNA, the CDR3 is TGTGCCAGCAGTTACGAGGTGACCTTCAATGAGCAGTTCTTC. Translation gives CASSYEVTFNEQFF.

The chain has TRBV10-3 and TRBJ1-2, with D maybe TRBD1 (5 bases). The CDR3 contains 15 residues. Germline V lookup: CDR1 ENHRY, CDR2 SYGVKD. Trimming pared 7 bases from V and 1 base from J, leaving 16 bases between. CDR3 bases: TGTGCCATCACCAGGACGACAGATTTTAACTATGGCTACACCTTC. It specifies CAITRTTDFNYGYTF.

The chain employs TRBV21-1 and TRBJ1-5. TRBV21-1 is annotated as a pseudogene. This CDR3 region has 16 residues. CDR3 amino acids: CASSKDLGLGPQPQHF. For the CDR3, the DNA is TGTGCCAGCAGCAAAGATCTGGGTTTAGGGCCTCAGCCCCAGCATTTT.

The chain links TRBV4-1 to TRBJ2-1; D is ambiguous. The CDR3 has 15 amino acids. From germline, CDR1 is MGHRA and CDR2 YSYEKL. V was clipped by 4 bases and J by 1 base, with 11 bases between them. The CDR3 reads CASSPSAFSYNEQFF. The CDR3 DNA reads as TGCGCCAGCAGCCCGAGTGCGTTTTCCTACAATGAGCAGTTCTTC.

The V call is TRBV28, the J call TRBJ1-4; unclear D gene. The CDR3 consists of 12 residues. Trimming cost V 8 bases and J 4 bases, with 8 bases left between them. Germline V gene data show CDR1 as MDHEN and CDR2 as SYDVKM. The CDR3 bases are TGTGCCAGCGCTCAGATTAATGAAAAACTGTTTTTT. It specifies CASAQINEKLFF.

This sequence joins TRBV27 and TRBJ1-3, with D hard to call. V gave up 8 bases and J gave up 0 bases, with 5 bases separating them. The germline V gene encodes CDR1 MNHEY and CDR2 SMNVEV (reference sequence). This CDR3 has 12 amino acids. For the CDR3, the DNA is TGTGCCAGCGGGAACTCTGGAAACACCATATATTTT. It encodes CASGNSGNTIYF.

The chain couples TRBV6-1 to TRBJ1-5; unclear D gene. Trimming took off 4 bases at V and 0 bases at J, with 10 bases between the two ends. CDR1 MNHNS and CDR2 SASEGT come from the germline V gene. This CDR3 has 15 amino acids. The CDR3 loop is CASSVTDYSNQPQHF. The CDR3 coding sequence is TGTGCCAGCAGTGTGACGGATTATAGCAATCAGCCCCAGCATTTT.

In regard to this clone: This same CDR3 is encoded by further DNA sequences in the sample. V usage is TRBV2 and J usage is TRBJ2-5; no definite D call. The V gene lost 6 bases and the J gene lost 0 bases, with 8 bases spanning the gap. Per the germline V gene, CDR1 is SNHLY and CDR2 is FYNNEI. This CDR3 contains 13 residues. CDR3 loop: CASSGTDQETQYF. The CDR3, as DNA: TGTGCCAGCAGCGGAACGGACCAAGAGACCCAGTACTTC.

This clone showed up just once. The chain couples TRBV7-9 to TRBJ1-3; tentatively, D is TRBD1 (6 bases). This CDR3 has 15 amino acids. Germline V gene data show CDR1 as SEHNR and CDR2 as FQNEAQ (reference sequence). The V end was cut by 8 bases, the J end by 0 bases, with 14 bases between. The CDR3 coding sequence is TGTGCCAGCGGGGGACATCAGAGCTCTGGAAACACCATATATTTT. The encoded protein is CASGGHQSSGNTIYF.

V and J are TRBV7-9 and TRBJ1-2, with TRBD1 matching over 9 bases. The CDR3 runs 13 residues. Per germline, CDR1 SEHNR and CDR2 FQNEAQ (reference sequence). Trimming took 5 bases from V and 6 from J; bases not matched to a gene: 4. CDR3 coding DNA: TGTGCCAGCAGCCCGGGACAGGGCGATGGCTACACCTTC. Residues: CASSPGQGDGYTF.

V gene TRBV29-1 combines with J gene TRBJ1-5; tentative D call: TRBD1 (5 bases). This CDR3 has 13 residues. The V and J ends lost 1 base and 4 bases respectively, with 8 bases between them. Germline lookup yields CDR1 SQVTM and CDR2 ANQGSEA. CDR3 loop: CSVEAGRNQPQHF. The CDR3 DNA follows: TGCAGCGTTGAAGCGGGGCGAAATCAGCCCCAGCATTTT.

The chain joins TRBV5-8 to TRBJ1-5; no clear D gene. Germline assignment: CDR1 SGHTS and CDR2 YDEGEE. V dropped 2 bases and J dropped 1 base, with 10 bases sitting between them. The CDR3 is made up of 15 amino acids. The CDR3 sequence is CASSLGSRSNQPQHF. The CDR3 nucleotides read TGTGCCAGCAGCTTAGGCTCCCGGAGCAATCAGCCCCAGCATTTT. Full variable domain (rest looked up from reference TRBV5-8 and TRBJ1-5): EAGVTQSPTHLIKTRGQQATLRCSPISGHTSVYWYQQALGLGLQFLLWYDEGEERNRGNFPPRFSGRQFPNYSSELNVNALELEDSALYLCASSLGSRSNQPQHFGDGTRLSIL.

The rearrangement links TRBV10-3 to TRBJ1-3, with unresolved D. Germline V gene lookup returns CDR1 ENHRY and CDR2 SYGVKD. CDR3 length: 12 residues. V lost 4 bases, J lost 7 bases, and 8 bases lay in between. CDR3: CAISGTGNTIYF. The CDR3 DNA follows: TGTGCCATCAGTGGAACGGGGAACACCATATATTTT.

V gene TRBV5-4 combines with J gene TRBJ1-1; no reliable D call. Trimming took off 0 bases at V and 4 bases at J, with 16 bases between the two ends. There are 16 residues in the CDR3. Germline V gene sequence: CDR1 SGHNT, CDR2 YYREEE (reference sequence). The CDR3 DNA reads as TGTGCCAGCAGCTTGGGTGGGCCCACCTATGGCACTGAAGCTTTCTTT. It translates to CASSLGGPTYGTEAFF.

Turning to this clone: This CDR3 is also generated by other DNA sequences in the sample. V usage is TRBV7-3 and J usage is TRBJ1-2, with 9 nucleotides matching TRBD1. The CDR3 totals 13 residues. The ends lost 5 bases at V and 5 bases at J; junction bases unmatched: 3. The germline V gene encodes CDR1 SGHTA and CDR2 FQGTGA. CDR3 nucleotide sequence: TGTGCCAGCAGCCCAGGACAGGGGTATGGCTACACCTTC. Protein sequence: CASSPGQGYGYTF. The full variable domain, with the rest looked up from reference TRBV7-3 and TRBJ1-2, is GAGVSQTPSNKVTEKGKYVELRCDPISGHTALYWYRQSLGQGPEFLIYFQGTGAADDSGLPNDRFFAVRPEGSVSTLKIQRTERGDSAVYLCASSPGQGYGYTFGSGTRLTVV.

Regarding this clone: This same CDR3 is encoded by further DNA sequences in the sample. This chain connects TRBV18 to TRBJ2-7; unclear D gene. CDR3 size: 12 residues. CDR1 is KGHSH, CDR2 LQKENI, per germline. Trimming removed 3 bases from V and 3 bases from J, with 6 bases in between. CDR3 DNA sequence: TGTGCCAGCTCACCTTCCAGCTACGAGCAGTACTTC. Translating it yields CASSPSSYEQYF. Full variable domain (outside the CDR3, taken from reference TRBV18 and TRBJ2-7): NAGVMQNPRHLVRRRGQEARLRCSPMKGHSHVYWYRQLPEEGLKFMVYLQKENIIDESGMPKERFSAEFPKEGPSILRIQQVVRGDSAAYFCASSPSSYEQYFGPGTRLTVT.

The V call is TRBV28, the J call TRBJ2-7; D remains unclear. In germline, CDR1 is MDHEN, CDR2 SYDVKM. Trimming took off 5 bases at V and 6 bases at J, with 17 bases between the two ends. The CDR3 contains 14 residues. CDR3 region: CASSPPLQRPEQYF. The CDR3 DNA follows: TGTGCCAGCAGTCCCCCCCTGCAGAGGCCCGAGCAGTACTTC.

The J gene is TRBJ1-2, the V gene TRBV28; 7 bases are shared with TRBD1. Trimming at V came to 5 bases and at J to 0 bases, leaving 9 bases not matched to a gene. Germline V gene lookup returns CDR1 MDHEN and CDR2 SYDVKM. CDR3 length: 16 amino acids. CDR3 nucleotide sequence: TGTGCCAGCAGTGTAGCCGGGACAGTGACTAACTATGGCTACACCTTC. It encodes CASSVAGTVTNYGYTF.

The chain has TRBV10-3 and TRBJ2-7, with D tentatively TRBD2 (5 bases). CDR3 length: 14 amino acids. The V gene lost 8 bases and the J gene lost 0 bases, with 14 bases spanning the gap. Germline V gene lookup returns CDR1 ENHRY and CDR2 SYGVKD. Here the CDR3 DNA reads TGTGCCATCGGACGCCGAGGAGGCTCCTACGAGCAGTACTTC. Translation gives CAIGRRGGSYEQYF.

DNA of the CDR3: TGTGCCAGCAGCTCCGGGTGGGGGAGGGAGGACATTCAGTACTTC. It translates to CASSSGWGREDIQYF. The V gene is TRBV5-4, the J gene TRBJ2-4; 7 bases agree with TRBD2. In germline, CDR1 is SGHNT, CDR2 YYREEE (reference sequence). V was pared by 3 bases and J by 8 bases, with 11 bases of the junction left unmatched. This CDR3 region has 15 residues.